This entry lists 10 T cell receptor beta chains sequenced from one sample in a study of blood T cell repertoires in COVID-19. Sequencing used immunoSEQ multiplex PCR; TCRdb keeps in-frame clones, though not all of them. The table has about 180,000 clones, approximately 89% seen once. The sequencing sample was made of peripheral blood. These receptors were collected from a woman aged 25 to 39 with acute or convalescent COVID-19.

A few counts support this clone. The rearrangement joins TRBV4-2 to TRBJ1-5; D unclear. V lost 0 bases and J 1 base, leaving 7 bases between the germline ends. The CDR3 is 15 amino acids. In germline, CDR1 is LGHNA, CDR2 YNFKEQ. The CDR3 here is CASSQEGGSNQPQHF. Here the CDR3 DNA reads TGTGCCAGCAGCCAAGAAGGAGGGAGCAATCAGCCCCAGCATTTT.

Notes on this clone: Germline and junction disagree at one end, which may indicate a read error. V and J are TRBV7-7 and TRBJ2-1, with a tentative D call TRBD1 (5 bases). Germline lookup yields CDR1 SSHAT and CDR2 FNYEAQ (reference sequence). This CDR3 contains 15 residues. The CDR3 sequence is CASSLMPTDYNEQFF. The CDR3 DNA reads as TGTGCTAGCAGCTTAATGCCGACAGATTACAATGAGCAGTTCTTC.

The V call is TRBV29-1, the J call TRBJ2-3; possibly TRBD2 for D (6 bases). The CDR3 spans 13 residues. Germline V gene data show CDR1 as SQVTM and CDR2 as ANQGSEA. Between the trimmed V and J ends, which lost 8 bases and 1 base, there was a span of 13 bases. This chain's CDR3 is CSSSGRGTDTQYF. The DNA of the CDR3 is TGCAGCTCAAGCGGGCGTGGCACAGATACGCAGTATTTT.

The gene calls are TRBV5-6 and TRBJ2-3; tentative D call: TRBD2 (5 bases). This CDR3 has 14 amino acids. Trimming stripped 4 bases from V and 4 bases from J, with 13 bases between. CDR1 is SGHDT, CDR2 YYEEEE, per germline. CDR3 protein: CASSILGIPDTQYF. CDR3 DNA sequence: TGTGCCAGCAGCATCCTCGGGATCCCAGATACGCAGTATTTT.

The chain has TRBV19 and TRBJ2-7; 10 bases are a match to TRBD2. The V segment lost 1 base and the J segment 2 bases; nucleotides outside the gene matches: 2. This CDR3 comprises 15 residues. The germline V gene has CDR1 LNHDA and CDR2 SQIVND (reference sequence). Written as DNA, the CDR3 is TGTGCCAGTAGTATAGCCGGGACTAGCGCCTACGAGCAGTACTTC. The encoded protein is CASSIAGTSAYEQYF.

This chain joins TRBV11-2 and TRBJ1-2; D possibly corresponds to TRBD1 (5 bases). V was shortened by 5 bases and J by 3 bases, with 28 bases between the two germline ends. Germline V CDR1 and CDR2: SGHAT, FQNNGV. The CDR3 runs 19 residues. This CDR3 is CASSIKKTGRLSSYYGYTF. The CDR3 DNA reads TGTGCCAGCAGCATAAAAAAAACAGGCAGGTTATCTTCGTACTATGGCTACACCTTC.

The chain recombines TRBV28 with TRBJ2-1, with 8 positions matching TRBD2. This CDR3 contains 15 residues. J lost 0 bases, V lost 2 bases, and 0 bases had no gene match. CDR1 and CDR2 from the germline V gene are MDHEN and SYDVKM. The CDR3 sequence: CASSLAGGSYNEQFF. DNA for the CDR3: TGTGCCAGCAGTTTAGCGGGGGGCTCCTACAATGAGCAGTTCTTC. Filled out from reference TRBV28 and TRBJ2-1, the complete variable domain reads DVKVTQSSRYLVKRTGEKVFLECVQDMDHENMFWYRQDPGLGLRLIYFSYDVKMKEKGDIPEGYSVSREKKERFSLILESASTNQTSMYLCASSLAGGSYNEQFFGPGTRLTVL.

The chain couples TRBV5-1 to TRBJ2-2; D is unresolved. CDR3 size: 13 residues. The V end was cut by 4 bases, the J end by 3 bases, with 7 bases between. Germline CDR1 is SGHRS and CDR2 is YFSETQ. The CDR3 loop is CASSADYTGELFF. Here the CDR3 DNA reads TGCGCCAGCAGCGCCGACTACACCGGGGAGCTGTTTTTT. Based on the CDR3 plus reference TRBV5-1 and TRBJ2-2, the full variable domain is KAGVTQTPRYLIKTRGQQVTLSCSPISGHRSVSWYQQTPGQGLQFLFEYFSETQRNKGNFPGRFSGRQFSNSRSEMNVSTLELGDSALYLCASSADYTGELFFGEGSRLTVL.

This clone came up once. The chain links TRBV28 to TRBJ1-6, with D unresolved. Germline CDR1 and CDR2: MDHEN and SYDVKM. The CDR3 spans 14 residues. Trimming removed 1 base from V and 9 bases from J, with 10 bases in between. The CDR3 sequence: CASSLSPPFSPLHF. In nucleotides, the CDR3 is TGTGCCAGCAGTTTATCTCCCCCTTTTTCACCCCTCCACTTT. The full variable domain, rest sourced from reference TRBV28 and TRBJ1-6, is DVKVTQSSRYLVKRTGEKVFLECVQDMDHENMFWYRQDPGLGLRLIYFSYDVKMKEKGDIPEGYSVSREKKERFSLILESASTNQTSMYLCASSLSPPFSPLHFGNGTRLTVT.

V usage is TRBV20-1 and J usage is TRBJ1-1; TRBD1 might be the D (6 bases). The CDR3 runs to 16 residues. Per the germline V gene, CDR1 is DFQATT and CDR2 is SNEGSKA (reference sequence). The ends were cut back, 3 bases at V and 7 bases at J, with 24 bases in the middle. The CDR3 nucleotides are TGCAGTGCTAGTTTTTGGGGGGGCGGTCAGGGGAGTGAAGCTTTCTTT. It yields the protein CSASFWGGGQGSEAFF.